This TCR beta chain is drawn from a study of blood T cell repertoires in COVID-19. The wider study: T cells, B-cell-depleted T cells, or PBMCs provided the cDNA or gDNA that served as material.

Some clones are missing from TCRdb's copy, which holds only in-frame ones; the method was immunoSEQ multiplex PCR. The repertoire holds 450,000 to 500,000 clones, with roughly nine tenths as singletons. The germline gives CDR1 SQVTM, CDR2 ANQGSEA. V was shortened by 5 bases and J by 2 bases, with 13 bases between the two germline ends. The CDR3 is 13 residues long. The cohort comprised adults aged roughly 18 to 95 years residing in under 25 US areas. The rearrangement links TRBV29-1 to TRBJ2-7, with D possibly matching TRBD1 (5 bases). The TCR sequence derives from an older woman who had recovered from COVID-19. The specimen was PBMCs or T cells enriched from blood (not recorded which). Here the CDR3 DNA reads TGCAGCGTTTCTACGACAGCTACCTACGAGCAGTACTTC. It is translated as CSVSTTATYEQYF.